This T cell receptor beta chain was documented in a study of blood T cell repertoires in COVID-19. Study background: Acute-phase and convalescent COVID-19 samples originated in the United States, Italy and Spain. T cells, B-cell-depleted T cells, or PBMCs provided the cDNA or gDNA that served as material.

This CDR3 spans 15 amino acids. Germline V gives CDR1 LNHDA, CDR2 SQIVND (reference sequence). V trimming: 3 bases; J trimming: 5 bases; junction bases outside the gene matches: 9. The table lists this clone with a count of one. Methods used by the authors: Estimation of nucleated cell counts relied on the amplification of reference gene primers. Some clones are missing from TCRdb's copy, which holds only in-frame ones; the method was immunoSEQ multiplex PCR. The V and J calls and the clone size are those of that table, but D and trimming were determined from the DNA. The sample shows 200,000 or so clones, 80% to 85% of them seen only once.

The sequencing input was peripheral blood. V usage is TRBV19 and J usage is TRBJ2-7; 8 bases are shared with TRBD1. This receptor was taken from a woman aged 25-40 years with acute or convalescent COVID-19. The CDR3 DNA follows: TGTGCCAGTAGTATCGGGTGGACAGGGCCCAACGAGCAGTACTTC. This encodes CASSIGWTGPNEQYF.